A single sample gave rise to the 8 T cell receptor beta chains below, sequenced in a study of blood T cell repertoires in COVID-19. Using immunoSEQ multiplex PCR, the repertoire was profiled, and TCRdb retains in-frame clones only, with some absent. This table holds fewer than 250,000 clones, roughly four fifths found once. The sequencing sample was made of peripheral blood. All receptors come from a woman aged 40 to 50 with acute or convalescent COVID-19.

The V and J genes are TRBV19 and TRBJ1-6; 10 bases match TRBD1. Germline CDR1 and CDR2: LNHDA and SQIVND (reference sequence). The trim removed 6 bases at V and 9 bases at J, leaving 14 bases unmatched. The length of the CDR3 is 17 residues. The CDR3 DNA reads TGTGCCAGTAGCCGACCACGGACAGGGGGTTCCACTTCACCCCTCCACTTT. Protein sequence: CASSRPRTGGSTSPLHF.

This clone was seen once. The V gene is TRBV13, the J gene TRBJ2-7; a weak D match, TRBD2 (6 bases). This CDR3 spans 15 amino acids. V gave up 0 bases and J gave up 5 bases, with 14 bases separating them. The V gene's germline CDR1 is PRHDT and CDR2 FYEKMQ (reference sequence). The CDR3 region is CASSLGGGARHEQYF. For the CDR3, the DNA is TGTGCCAGCAGCTTAGGGGGGGGAGCTAGGCACGAGCAGTACTTC.

CDR3 region: CASSPNTRSLYGYTF. The CDR3 DNA reads TGTGCCAGCTCACCAAATACTCGGAGCCTCTATGGCTACACCTTC. The chain couples TRBV18 to TRBJ1-2; D is uncertain. The CDR3 runs to 15 residues. Germline CDR1 KGHSH, CDR2 LQKENI. The germline V and J ends were trimmed by 2 bases and 4 bases, with 14 bases remaining between them.

The genes are TRBV20-1 and TRBJ2-1, with 7 bases matching TRBD1. The ends lost 3 bases at V and 11 bases at J; junction bases unmatched: 7. The CDR3 loop spans 12 amino acids. Germline CDR1 is DFQATT and CDR2 is SNEGSKA (reference sequence). CDR3 in amino acids: CSASGDRLQQFF. The DNA of the CDR3 is TGCAGTGCTAGTGGGGACAGACTCCAGCAGTTCTTC.

The V gene is TRBV9, the J gene TRBJ1-2, with D possibly TRBD1 on 5 matching bases. Germline V gene lookup returns CDR1 SGDLS and CDR2 YYNGEE. This CDR3 has 14 amino acids. V was shortened by 4 bases and J by 0 bases, with 10 bases between the two germline ends. CDR3 bases: TGTGCCAGCAGCCCGGGGACTTCTAACTATGGCTACACCTTC. Translated, it gives CASSPGTSNYGYTF. The variable domain in full, completed from reference TRBV9 and TRBJ1-2, reads DSGVTQTPKHLITATGQRVTLRCSPRSGDLSVYWYQQSLDQGLQFLIQYYNGEERAKGNILERFSAQQFPDLHSELNLSSLELGDSALYFCASSPGTSNYGYTFGSGTRLTVV.

CDR3 region: CASSEYSSVIDNEQFF. CDR3 nucleotide sequence: TGTGCCAGCAGTGAATATTCCTCAGTCATCGACAATGAGCAGTTCTTC. This chain joins TRBV25-1 and TRBJ2-1; the D is unclear. This CDR3 comprises 16 residues. CDR1 and CDR2 from the germline V gene are MGHDK and SYGVNS. V was trimmed by 0 bases and J by 5 bases, leaving 14 bases between them.

V gene TRBV4-3 combines with J gene TRBJ1-5; 8 bases align to TRBD1. V shed 3 bases and J 3 bases; nucleotides not matched to a gene: 4. This CDR3 is 15 amino acids long. The germline gives CDR1 LGHNA, CDR2 YSLEER. The CDR3: CASSHDRGLNQPQHF. Here the CDR3 DNA reads TGCGCCAGCAGCCACGACAGGGGACTCAATCAGCCCCAGCATTTT.

Comment on this clone: The same CDR3 can be traced to other DNA sequences in this sample. This chain uses TRBV6-2 or TRBV6-3 with TRBJ2-7; 10 nucleotides align to TRBD2. V shed 1 base and J 6 bases; nucleotides not matched to a gene: 6. Germline assignment: CDR1 MNHEY and CDR2 SVGEGT. The CDR3 has 15 amino acids. The CDR3 is CASSYLLAGFSEQYF. The CDR3 DNA reads TGTGCCAGCAGTTACTTACTAGCGGGGTTCAGCGAGCAGTACTTC.